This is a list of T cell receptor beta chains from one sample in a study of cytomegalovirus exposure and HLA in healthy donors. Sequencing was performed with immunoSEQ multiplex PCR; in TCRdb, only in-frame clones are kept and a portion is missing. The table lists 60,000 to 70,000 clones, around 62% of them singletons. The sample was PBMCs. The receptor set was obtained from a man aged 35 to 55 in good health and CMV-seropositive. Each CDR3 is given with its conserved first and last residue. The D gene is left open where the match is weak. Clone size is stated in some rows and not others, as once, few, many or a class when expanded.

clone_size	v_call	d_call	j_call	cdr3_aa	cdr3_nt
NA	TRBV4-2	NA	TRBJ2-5	CASSQEWGGAFRQETQYF	TGTGCCAGCAGCCAAGAGTGGGGGGGGGCCTTCCGCCAAGAGACCCAGTACTTC
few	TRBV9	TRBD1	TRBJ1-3	CASSPRTGHGNTIYF	TGTGCCAGCAGCCCTCGGACAGGGCACGGAAACACCATATATTTT
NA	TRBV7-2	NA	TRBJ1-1	CASSLRLPGLFSEAFF	TGTGCCAGCAGCTTAAGGCTACCAGGGCTTTTCTCTGAAGCTTTCTTT
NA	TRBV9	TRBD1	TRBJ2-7	CASSVVEGAREQYF	TGTGCCAGCAGCGTAGTTGAGGGGGCGCGGGAGCAGTACTTC
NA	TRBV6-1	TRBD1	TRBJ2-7	CASSDPGQSHYEQYF	TGTGCCAGCAGCGATCCGGGACAGAGTCACTACGAGCAGTACTTC
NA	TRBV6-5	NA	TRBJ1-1	CASIDRSNTEAFF	TGTGCCAGCATCGACAGATCGAACACTGAAGCTTTCTTT
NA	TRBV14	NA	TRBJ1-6	CASSLKAVSPLHF	TGTGCCAGCAGCCTCAAAGCGGTCTCACCCCTCCACTTT
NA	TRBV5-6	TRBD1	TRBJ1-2	CASSMGQGAGGYTF	TGTGCCAGCAGCATGGGACAGGGGGCAGGTGGCTACACCTTC
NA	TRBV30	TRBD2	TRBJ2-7	CAWSPAGIYEQYF	TGTGCCTGGAGTCCAGCGGGGATATACGAGCAGTACTTC
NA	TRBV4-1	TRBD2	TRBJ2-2	CASSQRAGGRNGELFF	TGCGCCAGCAGCCAGCGGGCGGGAGGGCGTAACGGGGAGCTGTTTTTT
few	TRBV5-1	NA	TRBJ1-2	CASSSGDYGYTF	TGTGCCAGCAGCTCAGGGGACTATGGCTACACCTTC
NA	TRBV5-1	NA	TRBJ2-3	CASSKQGTSTDTQYF	TGCGCCAGCAGCAAACAGGGTACCAGCACAGATACGCAGTATTTT
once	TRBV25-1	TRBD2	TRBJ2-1	CASSEYIGTKLYNEQFF	TGTGCCAGCAGTGAATATATCGGGACTAAACTCTACAATGAGCAGTTCTTC
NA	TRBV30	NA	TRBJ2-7	CAWSVGLEQYF	TGTGCCTGGAGTGTAGGACTCGAGCAGTACTTC
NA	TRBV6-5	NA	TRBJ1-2	CASRNAGGYTF	TGTGCCAGCAGAAACGCGGGTGGCTACACCTTC
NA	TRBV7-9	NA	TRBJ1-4	CASSLYQGSDEKLFF	TGTGCCAGCAGCTTATATCAGGGATCTGATGAAAAACTGTTTTTT
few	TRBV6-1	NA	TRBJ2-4	CASSLLTEGDIQYF	TGTGCCAGCAGTCTACTTACGGAAGGGGACATTCAGTACTTC
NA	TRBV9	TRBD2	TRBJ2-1	CASSVDPGLTSGSRNEQFF	TGTGCCAGCAGCGTAGACCCGGGGCTAACTAGCGGGAGTCGGAATGAGCAGTTCTTC
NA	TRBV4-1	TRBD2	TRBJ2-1	CASSQGAGATDEQFF	TGCGCCAGCAGCCAAGGGGCGGGAGCAACGGATGAGCAGTTCTTC
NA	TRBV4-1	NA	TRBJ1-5	CASSQDQARVPQHF	TGCGCCAGCAGCCAAGATCAGGCCCGCGTGCCCCAGCATTTT
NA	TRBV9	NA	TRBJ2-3	CASSVGSVSTDTQYF	TGTGCCAGCAGCGTAGGTTCCGTATCTACCGATACGCAGTATTTT
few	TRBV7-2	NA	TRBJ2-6	CASSLNRANANVLTF	TGTGCCAGCAGCTTGAACAGGGCGAACGCCAACGTCCTGACTTTC
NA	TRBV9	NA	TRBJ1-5	CASSVEGHNQPQHF	TGTGCCAGCAGCGTAGAGGGACACAATCAGCCCCAGCATTTT
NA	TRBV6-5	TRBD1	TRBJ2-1	CASSSWDRGYEQFF	TGTGCCAGCAGTTCTTGGGACAGGGGTTATGAGCAGTTCTTC
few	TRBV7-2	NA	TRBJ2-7	CASSWRLVSYEQYF	TGTGCCAGCAGTTGGCGGCTAGTGTCTTACGAGCAGTACTTC
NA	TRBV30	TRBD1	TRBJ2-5	CALGQNQETQYF	TGTGCCTTGGGACAGAACCAAGAGACCCAGTACTTC
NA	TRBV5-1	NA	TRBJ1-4	CASSSGAPNEKLFF	TGCGCCAGCAGCTCAGGGGCACCTAATGAAAAACTGTTTTTT